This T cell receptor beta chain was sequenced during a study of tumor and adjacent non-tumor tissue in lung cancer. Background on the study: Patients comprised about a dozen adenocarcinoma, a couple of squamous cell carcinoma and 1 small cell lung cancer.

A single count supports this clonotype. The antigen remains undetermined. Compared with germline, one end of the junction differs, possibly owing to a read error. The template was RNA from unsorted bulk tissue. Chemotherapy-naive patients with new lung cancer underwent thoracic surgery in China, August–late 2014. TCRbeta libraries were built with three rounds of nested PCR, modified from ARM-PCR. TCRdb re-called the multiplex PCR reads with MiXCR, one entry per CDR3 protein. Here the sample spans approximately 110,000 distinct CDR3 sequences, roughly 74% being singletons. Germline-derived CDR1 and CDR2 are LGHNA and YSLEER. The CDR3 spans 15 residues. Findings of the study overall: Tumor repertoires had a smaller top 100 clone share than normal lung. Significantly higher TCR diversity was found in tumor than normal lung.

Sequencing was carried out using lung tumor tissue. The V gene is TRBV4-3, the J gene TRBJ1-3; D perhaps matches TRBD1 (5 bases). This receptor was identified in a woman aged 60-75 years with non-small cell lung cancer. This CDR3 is CARSQDTQGRNAIYF. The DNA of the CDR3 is TGCGCCAGAAGCCAAGATACGCAGGGTCGAAATGCCATATATTTT.